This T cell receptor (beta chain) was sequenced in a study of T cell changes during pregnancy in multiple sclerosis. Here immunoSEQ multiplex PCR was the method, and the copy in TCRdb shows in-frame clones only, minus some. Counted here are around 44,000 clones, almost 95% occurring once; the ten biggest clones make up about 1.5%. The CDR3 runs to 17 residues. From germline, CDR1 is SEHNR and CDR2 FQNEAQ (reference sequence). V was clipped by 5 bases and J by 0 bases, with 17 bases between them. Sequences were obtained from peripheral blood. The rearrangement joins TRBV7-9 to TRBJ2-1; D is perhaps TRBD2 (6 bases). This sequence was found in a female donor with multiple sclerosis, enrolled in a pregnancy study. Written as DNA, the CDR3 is TGTGCCAGCAGCCCCCTCCTTAGCGGTTCCTCCTACAATGAGCAGTTCTTC. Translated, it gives CASSPLLSGSSYNEQFF.